This T cell receptor (beta chain) was documented in a study of a mutant IDH1 vaccine in newly diagnosed glioma. Study at large: Averaging approximately 42 years of age, treated patients were roughly 60% male and roughly 40% female. Those enrolled had earlier been treated with radiotherapy, temozolomide, or both, mostly both.

Note on this clone: What it binds is unknown.

Time point reported: week 23, last vaccination. Mutant IDH1 20-mer peptide, at 300 ug, made up each vaccine dose, with topical imiquimod. New IDH1-mutant, ATRX-lost WHO grade 3 or 4 astrocytomas occurred in donors. The data were produced by immunoSEQ multiplex PCR, yet TCRdb's version contains in-frame clones alone and is incomplete. Of 50,000 to 70,000 clones in the sample, 87% were seen once. The germline V gene encodes CDR1 SGDLS and CDR2 YYNGEE. Trimming pared 1 base from V and 0 bases from J, leaving 17 bases between. The CDR3 totals 18 residues. The sequence was obtained from a man aged 40-55 years with glioma. The material sequenced was PBMCs, taken from a glioma patient whose treatment included an IDH1 peptide vaccine. The chain couples TRBV9 to TRBJ2-1; weak D call: TRBD2 (6 bases). DNA of the CDR3: TGTGCCAGCAGCGTATCATTGGATAGCGGAAGCTCCTACAATGAGCAGTTCTTC. Amino acid sequence: CASSVSLDSGSSYNEQFF.